Below, 7 T cell receptor beta chains from the same sample are listed, as sequenced in a study of cytomegalovirus exposure and HLA in healthy donors. PCR employed 60 Vbeta and 13 Jbeta primers. This table comes from immunoSEQ multiplex PCR, and its TCRdb copy is limited to in-frame clones, with some not included. Of some 180,000 clones listed, just over 75% are singletons. The material sequenced was PBMCs. The receptors originated from a woman aged 60-75 years in good health and CMV-seropositive.

The chain is built from TRBV6-1 and TRBJ1-5; no definite D call. Trimming removed 3 bases from V and 0 bases from J, with 15 bases in between. The CDR3 contains 17 residues. The germline V gene has CDR1 MNHNS and CDR2 SASEGT. Here the CDR3 DNA reads TGTGCCAGCAGTGAGAGTACCACGACATATAGCAATCAGCCCCAGCATTTT. This encodes CASSESTTTYSNQPQHF.

The chain carries TRBV9 and TRBJ2-7, with 11 positions matching TRBD2. CDR3 size: 15 residues. V gave up 3 bases and J gave up 5 bases; unmatched junction bases: 7. Germline V gives CDR1 SGDLS, CDR2 YYNGEE. Here the CDR3 DNA reads TGTGCCAGCAGCGACGTAGCGGGGGGGCGCAACGAGCAGTACTTC. Its protein is CASSDVAGGRNEQYF.

This chain connects TRBV14 to TRBJ1-1, with TRBD1 matching 8 bases. The germline V gene has CDR1 SGHDN and CDR2 FVKESK. The V segment lost 4 bases and the J segment 6 bases; nucleotides outside the gene matches: 10. This CDR3 is built from 15 residues. The CDR3 loop reads CASSRLRGRGAEAFF. The DNA of the CDR3 is TGTGCCAGCAGCCGACTCAGGGGGCGGGGTGCTGAAGCTTTCTTT. The whole variable domain, filled in from reference TRBV14 and TRBJ1-1, reads EAGVTQFPSHSVIEKGQTVTLRCDPISGHDNLYWYRRVMGKEIKFLLHFVKESKQDESGMPNNRFLAERTGGTYSTLKVQPAELEDSGVYFCASSRLRGRGAEAFFGQGTRLTVV.

The rearrangement uses TRBV7-8 and TRBJ2-5, with 7 bases identical to TRBD1. Losses at the gene ends were 1 base for V and 5 bases for J; bases not matched to a gene: 7. Germline lookup yields CDR1 SGHVS and CDR2 FQNEAQ. The CDR3 contains 15 residues. The CDR3 loop is CASSLVLRGPETQYF. CDR3 in DNA: TGTGCCAGCAGCTTAGTGCTTAGGGGGCCGGAGACCCAGTACTTC.

The gene calls are TRBV7-9 and TRBJ2-2; tentatively, D is TRBD1 (6 bases). Per germline, CDR1 SEHNR and CDR2 FQNEAQ (reference sequence). The CDR3 totals 14 residues. The V end lost 5 bases, the J end lost 7 bases, and 14 bases lay between the germline ends. The CDR3 sequence is CASSRTDFGGELFF. CDR3 DNA: TGTGCCAGCAGCCGGACAGATTTTGGCGGGGAGCTGTTTTTT.

The chain recombines TRBV30 with TRBJ1-6; D ambiguous. The germline V gene encodes CDR1 GTSNPN and CDR2 SVGIG (reference sequence). The CDR3 runs 18 residues. Trimming took off 1 base at V and 0 bases at J, with 16 bases between the two ends. CDR3 residues: CAWSGSRRESSYNSPLHF. The CDR3, as DNA: TGTGCCTGGAGTGGGAGTCGTAGGGAGAGCTCCTATAATTCACCCCTCCACTTT. The full variable domain, rest sourced from reference TRBV30 and TRBJ1-6, is SQTIHQWPATLVQPVGSPLSLECTVEGTSNPNLYWYRQAAGRGLQLLFYSVGIGQISSEVPQNLSASRPQDRQFILSSKKLLLSDSGFYLCAWSGSRRESSYNSPLHFGNGTRLTVT.

V is TRBV6-6 and J is TRBJ1-3; perhaps TRBD1 as D (6 bases). The germline gives CDR1 MNHNY, CDR2 SVGAGI (reference sequence). The CDR3 runs 15 residues. V lost 7 bases, J lost 4 bases, and 17 bases lay in between. The DNA of the CDR3 is TGTGCCAGCACCCCGCGGGGGCTCTCGGGAAACACCATATATTTT. This sequence encodes CASTPRGLSGNTIYF.